The clone carrying this TCR beta chain was counted between two and nine times. This specimen belongs to a study of technical replicates of blood from several donors. The repertoire was sequenced with immunoSEQ multiplex PCR; TCRdb's copy has only in-frame clones and lacks some. The sample has 75,000 to 90,000 clones; around nine tenths are singletons. The CDR3 contains 13 residues. Germline CDR1 is SGHNT and CDR2 is YYREEE (reference sequence). The V end lost 5 bases, the J end lost 0 bases, and 9 bases lay between the germline ends. The chain carries TRBV5-4 and TRBJ2-7; TRBD2 might be the D (6 bases). The sample comprised T cells isolated from PBMCs. This receptor was identified in a human donor in good health. The CDR3 DNA sequence: TGTGCCAGCAGGGCTAGCGACTCCTACGAGCAGTACTTC. Protein: CASRASDSYEQYF.